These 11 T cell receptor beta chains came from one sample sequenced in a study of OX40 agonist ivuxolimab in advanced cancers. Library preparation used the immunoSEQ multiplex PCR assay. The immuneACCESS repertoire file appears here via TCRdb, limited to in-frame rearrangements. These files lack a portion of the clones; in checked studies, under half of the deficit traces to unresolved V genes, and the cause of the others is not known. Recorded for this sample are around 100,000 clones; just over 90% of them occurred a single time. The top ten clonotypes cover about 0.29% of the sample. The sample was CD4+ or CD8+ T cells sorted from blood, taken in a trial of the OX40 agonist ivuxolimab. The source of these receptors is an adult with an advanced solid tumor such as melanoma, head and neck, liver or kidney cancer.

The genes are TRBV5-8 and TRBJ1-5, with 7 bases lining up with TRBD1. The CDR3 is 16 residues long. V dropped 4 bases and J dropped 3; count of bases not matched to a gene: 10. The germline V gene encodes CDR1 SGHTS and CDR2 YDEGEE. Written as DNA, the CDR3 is TGTGCCAGCAGCCCTGGAGTGACAGGGTTCAATCAGCCCCAGCATTTT. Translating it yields CASSPGVTGFNQPQHF.

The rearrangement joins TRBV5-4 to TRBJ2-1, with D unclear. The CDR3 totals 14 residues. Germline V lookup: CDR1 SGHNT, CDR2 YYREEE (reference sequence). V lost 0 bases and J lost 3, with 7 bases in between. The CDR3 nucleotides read TGTGCCAGCAGCTTGGGGAGTAGCTACAATGAGCAGTTCTTC. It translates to CASSLGSSYNEQFF. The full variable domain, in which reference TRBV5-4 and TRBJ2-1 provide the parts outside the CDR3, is ETGVTQSPTHLIKTRGQQVTLRCSSQSGHNTVSWYQQALGQGPQFIFQYYREEENGRGNFPPRFSGLQFPNYSSELNVNALELDDSALYLCASSLGSSYNEQFFGPGTRLTVL.

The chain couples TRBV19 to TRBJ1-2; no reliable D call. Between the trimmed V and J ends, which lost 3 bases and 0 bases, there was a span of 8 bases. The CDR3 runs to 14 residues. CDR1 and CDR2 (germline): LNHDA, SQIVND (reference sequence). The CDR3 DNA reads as TGTGCCAGTAGTATCACAGCCGCTAACTATGGCTACACCTTC. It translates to CASSITAANYGYTF.

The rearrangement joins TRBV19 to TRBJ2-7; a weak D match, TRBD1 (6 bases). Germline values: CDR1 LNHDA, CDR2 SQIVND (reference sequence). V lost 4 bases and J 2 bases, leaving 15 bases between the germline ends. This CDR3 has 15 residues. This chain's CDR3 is CASSNFRDMAYEQYF. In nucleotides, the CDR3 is TGTGCCAGTAGTAACTTCCGGGACATGGCCTACGAGCAGTACTTC.

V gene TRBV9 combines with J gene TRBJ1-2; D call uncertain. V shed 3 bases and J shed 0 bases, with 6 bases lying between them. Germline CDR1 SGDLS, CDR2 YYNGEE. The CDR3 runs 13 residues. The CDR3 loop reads CASSDTANYGYTF. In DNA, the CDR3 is TGTGCCAGCAGCGACACAGCTAACTATGGCTACACCTTC.

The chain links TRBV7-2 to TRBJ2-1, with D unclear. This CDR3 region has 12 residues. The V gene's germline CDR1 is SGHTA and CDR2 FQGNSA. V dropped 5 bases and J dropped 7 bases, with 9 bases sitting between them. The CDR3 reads CASSPNRNEQFF. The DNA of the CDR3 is TGTGCCAGCAGCCCCAATAGGAATGAGCAGTTCTTC.

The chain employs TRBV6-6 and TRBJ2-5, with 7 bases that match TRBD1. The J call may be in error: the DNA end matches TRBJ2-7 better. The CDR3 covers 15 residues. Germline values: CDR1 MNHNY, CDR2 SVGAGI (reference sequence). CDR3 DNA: TGTGCCAGCAGTGCGACAGGGCGCATGACTAACGAGCAGTACTTC. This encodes CASSATGRMTNEQYF.

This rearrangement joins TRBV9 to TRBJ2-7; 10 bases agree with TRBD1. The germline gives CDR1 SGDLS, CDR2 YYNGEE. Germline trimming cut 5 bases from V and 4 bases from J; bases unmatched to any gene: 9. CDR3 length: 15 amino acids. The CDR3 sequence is CASSLNPGQGYEQYF. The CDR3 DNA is TGTGCCAGCAGTCTTAATCCGGGACAGGGGTACGAGCAGTACTTC.

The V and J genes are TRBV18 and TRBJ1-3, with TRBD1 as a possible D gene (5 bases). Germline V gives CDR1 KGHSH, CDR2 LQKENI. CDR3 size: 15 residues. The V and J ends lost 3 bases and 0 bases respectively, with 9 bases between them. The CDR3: CASSPTVLSGNTIYF. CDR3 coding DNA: TGTGCCAGCTCACCGACAGTCCTCTCTGGAAACACCATATATTTT.

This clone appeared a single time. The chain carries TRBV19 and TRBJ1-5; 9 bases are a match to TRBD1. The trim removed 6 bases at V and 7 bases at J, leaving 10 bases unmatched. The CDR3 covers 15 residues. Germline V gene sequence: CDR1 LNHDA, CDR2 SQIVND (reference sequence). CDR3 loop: CASRKQGARQQPQHF. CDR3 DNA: TGTGCCAGTAGAAAACAGGGGGCCCGCCAGCAGCCCCAGCATTTT.

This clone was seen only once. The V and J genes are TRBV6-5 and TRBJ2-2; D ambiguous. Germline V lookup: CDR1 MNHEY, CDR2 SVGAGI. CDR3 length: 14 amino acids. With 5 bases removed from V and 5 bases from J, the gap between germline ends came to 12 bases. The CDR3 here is CASSRHDETGELFF. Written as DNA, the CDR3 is TGTGCCAGCAGTCGACATGACGAAACCGGGGAGCTGTTTTTT.